This TCR beta chain was profiled in a study of cytomegalovirus exposure and HLA in healthy donors (TCRdb year 2017). Regarding the research as a whole: In an earlier analysis of 587 of the donors, roughly 300 Gb of sequence data and 100 million or so unique TCR beta sequences from 150 million to 200 million T cells were reported. An early release covering over 500 HLA-typed donors comprised approximately 290 gigabases of sequencing data and approximately 80 million unique TCR sequences. The genetic ancestry cluster associated with self-reported Caucasian donors included around 76% of the 398 genotyped donors. The aim of the study was to test whether cataloging public T cell receptors could identify signatures of past pathogen exposure. Using immunosequencing, the study profiled T cell repertoires from fewer than 700 subjects and related those repertoires to cytomegalovirus serostatus. Along with the roughly 670-subject first cohort, a separate validation cohort of over 90 different subjects was used. The study combined high-throughput TCR immunosequencing, statistical association of individual TCRs with disease status, and machine learning to predict cytomegalovirus infection status. A later analysis re-examined previously published TCR beta repertoires from roughly 720 donors and added high-resolution HLA genotyping to investigate patterns of TCR occurrence. The later analysis used no new phenotypic data to find candidate immune exposures, relying instead on TCR beta sequences and their occurrence across donors. An earlier analysis of approximately 640 of the donors applied high-throughput TCR beta sequencing to assess whether each TCR beta V gene segment acted as functional or pseudogenic. Donor age, sex, ethnicity and CMV serostatus were compiled together with the repertoire data. Genome-wide SNP genotypes for about 60% of the 666 donors were used in a later genetic analysis, which treated that subset as a discovery cohort. Every discovery cohort repertoire had been produced on one sequencing platform. HLA typing covered class I and class II loci at four-digit resolution. The number of typed donors differed by locus: about 620-640 for A, B, C, DRB1 and DQB1; about 520 for DQA1; approximately 610 for DPA1; and around 490 for DPB1. Five DR-DQ haplotypes were handled as single units for association and clustering because linkage in the cohort was strong. Among some 410 genotyped donors of the cohort, an average of around 220,000 unique TCR beta nucleotide sequences was sequenced per donor, of which about 19% were non-productive.

The cohort was made up of 500 to 800 healthy bone marrow donors. At the time of sampling, all cohort members were nominally healthy, though unrecorded immune exposures were likely present. The donor tested CMV seropositive and was one of the 289 seropositive cohort members. Each donor provided a peripheral blood sample, and peripheral blood mononuclear cells were used for TCR beta sequencing. The Qiagen DNeasy Blood Extraction Kit was used to extract genomic DNA from the blood cell samples. The method behind the library was the immunoSEQ multiplex PCR assay. The multiplex PCR relied on a mix of 60 forward primers for TCR Vbeta segments and 13 reverse primers for TCR Jbeta segments. The CDR3 region of rearranged TCR beta genes was amplified from genomic DNA by a multiplex PCR assay. On the Illumina HiSeq System, the amplified TCR beta libraries were sequenced as 87-base-pair reads. The authors' analysis ran thus. A later analysis counted tens of millions of unique TCR beta chains across the 650 to 700 repertoires, and roughly 11 million of these chains were shared by at least two donors. A nearest-neighbor algorithm error-corrected the raw reads and collapsed the reads into unique sequences, merging closely related sequences to remove PCR and sequencing errors. To assign V, D and J gene segments, CDR3 sequences were aligned to IMGT reference sequences. For a sequence to be retained, at least a six-nucleotide match to both a V gene segment and a J gene segment was required. Rearrangements were classified as productive when the CDR3 lacked stop codons and remained in frame with V and J, and all other rearrangements were classified as non-productive. CDR3 was defined according to IMGT convention as the region running from the second conserved V-encoded cysteine to the conserved J-encoded phenylalanine. Sequences without an unambiguous match to a single V gene segment were excluded from the earlier analysis of almost 600 of the donors. In an earlier analysis of some 590 of the donors, a V segment was called functional when productive rearrangements were above 56.7%, and segregating when the standard deviation between donors exceeded 5%. A statistical classification framework was developed to diagnose cytomegalovirus status using the catalog of TCR beta chain sequences. In a later analysis, V and J genes were assigned by comparing TCR nucleotide sequences against IMGT/GENE-DB human TR gene sequences. Using the TCRdist pipeline, a later analysis assigned CDR3 sequences along with most-parsimonious VDJ recombination scenarios. A later analysis defined each TCR beta chain by its CDR3 amino acid sequence plus V-gene family, and excluded reads lacking a unique V-gene family. A later analysis removed several hundred highly shared, low-generation-probability nucleotide sequences to deal with suspected cross-contamination and a sequencing artifact. For each public chain, a later analysis derived a clonal expansion index from normalized ranks of inferred template counts within each repertoire. Generation probabilities in a later analysis came from a VDJ recombination model fitted to out-of-frame rearrangements, and those results were checked against IGoR. In a later analysis, hypergeometric tests were used to score TCR-TCR, TCR-HLA and TCR-CMV co-occurrence, with a repertoire-size bias correction applied to TCR pairs. In a later analysis, false discovery rates were estimated by permuting HLA or CMV assignments 20 times. A later analysis grouped co-occurring TCRs with DBSCAN, adding TCRdist sequence similarity when clustering within HLA-allele-positive subsets. Co-occurrence clustering excluded repertoires with fewer than 30,000 or more than 120,000 public chains, plus five with anomalous nucleotide sharing. Drawn from immuneACCESS, this table holds only the in-frame rearrangements with V and J called that TCRdb kept. Clones are partly lost; checked studies trace under half to an unresolved V gene and leave the rest unexplained. The D gene and trimming were derived from the DNA, and the V and J assignments and clone size from that table. The sample data list some 66,000 clones, and less than 80% of these were observed just once. Approximately 7.8% of the sample is held by the ten biggest clonotypes.

A note on this clone: Which antigen it targets is not known. It has no much larger one-base neighbor in the sample; base qualities were not kept.

The junction carries 8 bases between V and J, which are trimmed by 1 base and 11 bases respectively. The CDR3 contains 11 residues, cysteine and phenylalanine counted. The sequence is cut down to CDR3 DNA, 33 bases in frame from base 1. CDR1 SGHNT and CDR2 YENEEA are derived from the germline V gene. Summary of the overall study and its limitations: For the cohort, immune exposure information was limited to CMV serostatus. Roughly uniform sequencing depth across donors was assumed in presence/absence analyses, although this assumption may not hold. A later analysis found that most CMV-associated TCR beta chains appeared HLA-restricted, with HLA associations seemingly driven largely by CMV exposure. When HLA alleles, especially DR and DQ, strongly co-occurred, attributing TCR associations to individual alleles was difficult. This cohort had only TCR beta chains sequenced, and the lack of alpha or paired-chain data limited which features could be detected. The study gave a list of about 160 TCR beta chains associated with cytomegalovirus. A further reported finding was that TCR beta sequences accurately predicted the HLA-A and HLA-B alleles for most subjects in the first cohort. Most TCR sequences were seen in very few donors, while some public TCRs were found in many individuals. A later genetic analysis reported fewer N-insertions in productive TCRs among donors in an Asian-associated ancestry cluster than the roughly 690-donor mean. In vitro tests confirmed that a few of the cytomegalovirus-associated TCR beta chains recognize cytomegalovirus antigens. A cluster of highly shared sequence variants was judged likely to be a technical artifact of the sequencing pipeline. Because HLA typing was missing for some donors at each locus, association tests included only the typed subset. The authors suggested that the approach could potentially be extended to other disease states and immunological phenotypes. Some IMGT-functional V segments, including TRBV6-2 and TRBV6-3, could not be distinguished by the 87-base-pair reads and were therefore excluded. Because counts were too low, about 18 rarely observed V segments, including chromosome 9 orphons, were excluded from the earlier analysis of fewer than 650 of the donors. A later analysis reported that several top co-occurrence clusters appeared linked to parvovirus B19, influenza, CMV and Epstein-Barr virus. In a later analysis, around 17,000 TCR beta sequences were associated with specific HLA alleles at a false discovery rate of 0.05. In an earlier analysis of about 540 of the donors, most TCR beta V segments were observed in productive rearrangements about 87% or about 30% of the time, broadly matching IMGT annotations. The classifier was reported to diagnose cytomegalovirus status with high specificity and sensitivity in both the original and validation cohorts. A later analysis found that TCR association rates varied across HLA loci, with DRB1 alleles showing the most associated TCRs and HLA-C alleles the fewest. A later analysis found that HLA-associated TCR beta chains were more clonally expanded and had lower generation probabilities than equally common non-associated chains. Correlated functional status among segregating V segments might reflect linkage disequilibrium, but an unknown experimental factor could not be ruled out. In a later genetic analysis, a missense DCLRE1C variant was associated with V-gene and J-gene trimming of TCR beta chains, and the association was replicated in an independent cohort.

The chain is made from TRBV11-3 and TRBJ1-1; the D gene remains uncertain. Sequenced sample: PBMCs. The clonotype was recovered from a man between 60 and 75 years old in good health and CMV-seropositive. The DNA is TGTGCCAGCAGCTTAGGCTATTTGGCTTTCTTT. It is translated as CASSLGYLAFF.